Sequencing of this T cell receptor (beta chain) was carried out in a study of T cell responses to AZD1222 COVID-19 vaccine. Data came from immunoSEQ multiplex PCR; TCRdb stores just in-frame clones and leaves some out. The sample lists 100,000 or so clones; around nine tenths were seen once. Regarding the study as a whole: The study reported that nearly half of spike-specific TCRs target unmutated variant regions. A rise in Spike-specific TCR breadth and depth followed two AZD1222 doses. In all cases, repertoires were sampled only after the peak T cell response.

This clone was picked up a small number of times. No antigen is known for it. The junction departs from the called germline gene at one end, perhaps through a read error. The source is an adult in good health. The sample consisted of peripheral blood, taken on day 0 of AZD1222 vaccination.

The DNA for the CDR3 is TGTGCCAGCAGCCTAACTCCCGGCTCCTACAATGAGCAGTTCTTC. Amino acids: CASSLTPGSYNEQFF. The V and J genes are TRBV7-3 and TRBJ2-1, with unresolved D. The V gene's germline CDR1 is SGHTA and CDR2 FQGTGA. This CDR3 has 15 residues. Full variable domain (outside the CDR3, taken from reference TRBV7-3 and TRBJ2-1): GAGVSQTPSNKVTEKGKYVELRCDPISGHTALYWYRQSLGQGPEFLIYFQGTGAADDSGLPNDRFFAVRPEGSVSTLKIQRTERGDSAVYLCASSLTPGSYNEQFFGPGTRLTVL.